Presented here are 18 T cell receptor beta chains from one specimen sequenced in a study of cytomegalovirus exposure and HLA in healthy donors. This PCR relied on a set of 60 Vbeta primers and 13 Jbeta primers. Sequencing was performed with immunoSEQ multiplex PCR; in TCRdb, only in-frame clones are kept and a portion is missing. This table holds about 160,000 clones, 75% to 90% found once. Input material: PBMCs. The origin of the receptors is a male donor in good health and CMV-seropositive.

The sample holds a few counts of this clone. This chain uses TRBV6-1 with TRBJ1-2; D remains unclear. The germline V and J ends were trimmed by 2 bases and 4 bases, with 14 bases remaining between them. Germline CDR1 MNHNS, CDR2 SASEGT. This CDR3 spans 15 amino acids. The CDR3 DNA sequence: TGTGCCAGCAGTGAATTGCCGGACGGGAGCTATGGCTACACCTTC. Translated, it gives CASSELPDGSYGYTF.

This clone showed up just a few times. The chain recombines TRBV5-5 with TRBJ1-2, with D hard to call. Trimming left V 1 base short and J 0 bases short, with 7 bases between. Germline V gene lookup returns CDR1 SGHKS and CDR2 YYEKEE (reference sequence). The CDR3 totals 14 residues. The chain's CDR3 is CASSLPGTNYGYTF. For the CDR3, the DNA is TGTGCCAGCAGCTTGCCGGGAACTAACTATGGCTACACCTTC. Variable domain in full (rest from reference TRBV5-5 and TRBJ1-2): DAGVTQSPTHLIKTRGQQVTLRCSPISGHKSVSWYQQVLGQGPQFIFQYYEKEERGRGNFPDRFSARQFPNYSSELNVNALLLGDSALYLCASSLPGTNYGYTFGSGTRLTVV.

This clone occurred once. The chain recombines TRBV11-2 with TRBJ1-4; D gene uncertain. The J call may be faulty, since TRBJ2-2 better matches the DNA end. The CDR3 loop spans 13 amino acids. Germline values: CDR1 SGHAT, CDR2 FQNNGV. The CDR3 nucleotides are TGTGCCAGCAGCTTAGACAGGACCGGGGAGCTGTTTTTT. This codes for CASSLDRTGELFF.

This sequence joins TRBV2 and TRBJ2-2; 8 bases map to TRBD2. The CDR3 length is 16 residues. The germline CDR1 and CDR2 sequences are SNHLY and FYNNEI. J lost 7 bases, V lost 4 bases, and 11 bases had no gene match. The CDR3 loop is CASSGGSGSDHGELFF. Here the CDR3 DNA reads TGTGCCAGCAGTGGAGGAAGCGGGAGTGACCACGGGGAGCTGTTTTTT. Full variable domain (outside the CDR3, taken from reference TRBV2 and TRBJ2-2): EPEVTQTPSHQVTQMGQEVILRCVPISNHLYFYWYRQILGQKVEFLVSFYNNEISEKSEIFDDQFSVERPDGSNFTLKIRSTKLEDSAMYFCASSGGSGSDHGELFFGEGSRLTVL.

The rearrangement links TRBV9 to TRBJ1-5; the D gene is possibly TRBD1 (5 bases). The CDR3 consists of 14 residues. Trimming took 0 bases from V and 3 from J, leaving 7 bases between them. Germline V gene data show CDR1 as SGDLS and CDR2 as YYNGEE. CDR3 DNA: TGTGCCAGCAGCGTAGGGGGCCCCAATCAGCCCCAGCATTTT. Translation: CASSVGGPNQPQHF.

For this clone: At one of its ends the junction is not consistent with the germline gene, which may arise from a read error. The V and J genes are TRBV5-4 and TRBJ2-1, with D possibly matching TRBD2 (6 bases). Germline-derived CDR1 and CDR2 are SGHNT and YYREEE (reference sequence). The CDR3 is 10 amino acids. The CDR3 DNA reads TGTGCCAGCAGCTTTCACGGGGGAATCTTC. Protein sequence: CASSFHGGIF.

This rearrangement joins TRBV6-1 to TRBJ1-5; 8 bases are a match to TRBD1. The CDR3 loop spans 14 amino acids. Losses at the gene ends were 2 bases for V and 4 bases for J; bases not matched to a gene: 1. The germline V gene has CDR1 MNHNS and CDR2 SASEGT. This CDR3 is CASSEWTGNQPQHF. The CDR3 DNA reads TGTGCCAGCAGTGAATGGACAGGGAATCAGCCCCAGCATTTT.

The chain uses TRBV5-1 and TRBJ2-7, with TRBD2 identical over 8 bases. CDR1 SGHRS and CDR2 YFSETQ come from the germline V gene. This CDR3 is built from 15 residues. V lost 0 bases, J lost 3 bases, and 5 bases stayed unmatched. In DNA, the CDR3 is TGCGCCAGCAGCTTGGGACTAGCGACGTTCTACGAGCAGTACTTC. Encoded protein: CASSLGLATFYEQYF. The whole variable domain, filled in from reference TRBV5-1 and TRBJ2-7, reads KAGVTQTPRYLIKTRGQQVTLSCSPISGHRSVSWYQQTPGQGLQFLFEYFSETQRNKGNFPGRFSGRQFSNSRSEMNVSTLELGDSALYLCASSLGLATFYEQYFGPGTRLTVT.

The V and J genes are TRBV27 and TRBJ1-2; TRBD1 matches at 8 bases. The CDR3 contains 15 residues. The germline CDR1 and CDR2 sequences are MNHEY and SMNVEV (reference sequence). The junction had 7 bases not matched to a gene; V was cut back by 5 bases and J by 2 bases. The CDR3 spells CASSRTGIFNYGYTF. CDR3 coding DNA: TGTGCCAGCAGTAGGACAGGGATTTTCAACTATGGCTACACCTTC.

This chain uses TRBV11-3 with TRBJ1-3; weak D call: TRBD1 (5 bases). CDR3 size: 13 residues. The germline V gene encodes CDR1 SGHNT and CDR2 YENEEA. Trimming cost V 8 bases and J 0 bases, with 8 bases left between them. CDR3 sequence: CASGGVSGNTIYF. The CDR3 DNA reads TGTGCCAGCGGGGGGGTCTCTGGAAACACCATATATTTT.

This sequence joins TRBV7-9 and TRBJ1-1, with D perhaps TRBD1 (6 bases). The V and J ends lost 1 base and 6 bases respectively, with 12 bases between them. The CDR3 totals 14 residues. Looked up from germline, CDR1 is SEHNR and CDR2 is FQNEAQ (reference sequence). CDR3 DNA sequence: TGTGCCAGCAGCTTAGGCCAGGGGTTCCCTGAAGCTTTCTTT. This encodes CASSLGQGFPEAFF. Together with reference TRBV7-9 and TRBJ1-1, the CDR3 gives the full variable domain: DTGVSQNPRHKITKRGQNVTFRCDPISEHNRLYWYRQTLGQGPEFLTYFQNEAQLEKSRLLSDRFSAERPKGSFSTLEIQRTEQGDSAMYLCASSLGQGFPEAFFGQGTRLTVV.

This clone was counted a few times. V is TRBV6-1 and J is TRBJ2-7; D uncertain. This CDR3 spans 11 amino acids. Germline V gives CDR1 MNHNS, CDR2 SASEGT. In DNA form, the CDR3 reads TGTGCTGTAATAGGCGGCAACGAGCAGTACTTC. Its translation is CAVIGGNEQYF.

In nucleotides, the CDR3 is TGTGCCAGCAGTTTTTTAATAGGCCGGGGCAATCAGCCCCAGCATTTT. It is translated as CASSFLIGRGNQPQHF. The rearrangement joins TRBV28 to TRBJ1-5, with D hard to call. There are 16 residues in the CDR3. Germline V CDR1 and CDR2: MDHEN, SYDVKM. The V end lost 3 bases, the J end lost 2 bases, and 14 bases lay between the germline ends. Filled out from reference TRBV28 and TRBJ1-5, the complete variable domain reads DVKVTQSSRYLVKRTGEKVFLECVQDMDHENMFWYRQDPGLGLRLIYFSYDVKMKEKGDIPEGYSVSREKKERFSLILESASTNQTSMYLCASSFLIGRGNQPQHFGDGTRLSIL.

Only a few counts were recorded for this clone. The J gene is TRBJ2-6, the V gene TRBV5-4; TRBD2 agrees at 8 bases. Germline lookup yields CDR1 SGHNT and CDR2 YYREEE (reference sequence). Trimming cost V 2 bases and J 2 bases; bases outside gene matches: 9. CDR3 length: 18 amino acids. CDR3 in amino acids: CASSFPSSGSAGANVLTF. The CDR3 bases are TGTGCCAGCAGCTTTCCTTCCAGCGGGAGCGCTGGGGCCAACGTCCTGACTTTC.

This chain joins TRBV19 and TRBJ2-1; the D gene is possibly TRBD2 (5 bases). Between the trimmed V and J ends, which lost 9 bases and 8 bases, there was a span of 11 bases. The CDR3 consists of 11 residues. CDR1 LNHDA and CDR2 SQIVND come from the germline V gene (reference sequence). The CDR3 loop is CASAYSDEQFF. In DNA form, the CDR3 reads TGTGCCAGCGCGTATAGCGATGAGCAGTTCTTC.

The genes are TRBV5-4 and TRBJ2-3, with 8 bases fitting TRBD1. J was trimmed by 5 bases and V by 3 bases; bases with no gene match: 5. This CDR3 spans 14 amino acids. Germline loops: CDR1 SGHNT, CDR2 YYREEE (reference sequence). CDR3 sequence: CASSSQGAVDTQYF. DNA for the CDR3: TGTGCCAGCAGCTCTCAGGGGGCAGTAGATACGCAGTATTTT.

The chain couples TRBV29-1 to TRBJ2-1; the D is unclear. Looked up from germline, CDR1 is SQVTM and CDR2 is ANQGSEA. Trimming cost V 3 bases and J 9 bases, with 3 bases left between them. CDR3 size: 9 residues. The CDR3, as DNA: TGCAGCGTTGATCGTGAGCAGTTCTTC. Translated: CSVDREQFF.

V and J are TRBV4-3 and TRBJ1-2, with TRBD1 as a possible D gene (5 bases). This CDR3 contains 14 residues. Trimming shortened V by 1 base and J by 5 bases, and 11 bases separated the two germline ends. Germline CDR1 reads LGHNA; CDR2 reads YSLEER. CDR3 region: CASSQVHRKYGYTF. The CDR3 DNA follows: TGCGCCAGCAGCCAAGTCCACAGGAAGTATGGCTACACCTTC.